The 17 T cell receptor beta chains listed next were all sequenced from one sample in a study of regulatory T cells in long-lasting Graves disease. Sequencing libraries for TCR beta were prepared with iRepertoire HTBI primers and Arm-PCR of CDR3 regions. TCRdb itself ran the multiplex PCR reads through MiXCR, one entry per CDR3 protein. The sample records about 340,000 distinct CDR3 sequences, less than 20% being singletons. Time point in this sample: persistent/refractory GD, antithyroid drugs over 5 years with positive TRAb. From RNA extracted from PBMCs, the TCR library was made. The starting material was peripheral blood mononuclear cells (PBMCs), obtained when the disease was refractory, from a patient treated with antithyroid drugs. The origin of the receptors is a female donor with Graves disease.

This clonotype was counted a few times. This sequence joins TRBV18 and TRBJ2-7; 7 bases are shared with TRBD2. CDR1 KGHSH and CDR2 LQKENI come from the germline V gene. The CDR3 extends over 14 amino acids. Trimming cost V 5 bases and J 1 base; bases outside gene matches: 5. CDR3 in amino acids: CASSVSGTSYEQYF. The CDR3 coding sequence is TGTGCCAGCTCAGTGAGCGGGACTTCCTACGAGCAGTACTTC.

There are many counts of this clonotype. This chain uses TRBV24-1 with TRBJ2-5; D is tentatively TRBD1 or TRBD2 (5 bases each). The CDR3 totals 12 residues. CDR1 and CDR2 from the germline V gene are KGHDR and SFDVKD. Trimming removed 5 bases from V and 5 bases from J, with 8 bases in between. CDR3 DNA: TGTGCCACCAGTGCAGGGACGGAGACCCAGTACTTC. Translating gives CATSAGTETQYF.

J is TRBJ2-3 and V is TRBV28, with 8 bases lining up with TRBD2. Germline V gene data show CDR1 as MDHEN and CDR2 as SYDVKM. J was trimmed by 3 bases and V by 0 bases; bases with no gene match: 2. The CDR3 spans 15 residues. The CDR3 is CASSLWSGGTDTQYF. For the CDR3, the DNA is TGTGCCAGCAGTTTATGGTCGGGGGGGACAGATACGCAGTATTTT.

This clonotype has ten or more counts. V and J are TRBV2 and TRBJ2-7; D may be TRBD1 or TRBD2 (5 bases each). Trimming stripped 6 bases from V and 4 bases from J, with 10 bases between. This CDR3 contains 12 residues. Germline V gene data show CDR1 as SNHLY and CDR2 as FYNNEI. CDR3 amino acids: CASREDKYEQYF. CDR3 nucleotide sequence: TGTGCCAGCAGGGAGGACAAATACGAGCAGTACTTC.

This clonotype was observed a handful of times. The chain employs TRBV30 and TRBJ2-7; D perhaps matches TRBD1 (5 bases). The CDR3 length is 11 residues. Trimming took off 0 bases at V and 6 bases at J, with 6 bases between the two ends. The germline V gene has CDR1 GTSNPN and CDR2 SVGIG (reference sequence). DNA for the CDR3: TGTGCCTGGAGTGTAGGGGTCGAGCAGTACTTC. This translates into CAWSVGVEQYF. The full variable domain, in which reference TRBV30 and TRBJ2-7 provide the parts outside the CDR3, is SQTIHQWPATLVQPVGSPLSLECTVEGTSNPNLYWYRQAAGRGLQLLFYSVGIGQISSEVPQNLSASRPQDRQFILSSKKLLLSDSGFYLCAWSVGVEQYFGPGTRLTVT.

Many counts were recorded for this clonotype. The V and J genes are TRBV7-8 and TRBJ2-7, with unresolved D. The CDR3 has 12 amino acids. Trimming removed 5 bases from V and 4 bases from J, with 9 bases in between. Per germline, CDR1 SGHVS and CDR2 FQNEAQ. CDR3 bases: TGTGCCAGCAGCCCGCTCATTTACGAGCAGTACTTC. Amino acid sequence: CASSPLIYEQYF.

In the case of this clonotype: This may be a read error: a much more frequent sequence differs by one nucleotide. The CDR3 sequence: CASSLTSLAGSGGQYF. As DNA, the CDR3 is TGTGCCAGCAGCTTAACGAGCCTAGCGGGATCGGGGGGGCAGTACTTC. This sequence joins TRBV7-3 and TRBJ2-7; 9 positions agree with TRBD2. The CDR3 is 16 amino acids. Per germline, CDR1 SGHTA and CDR2 FQGTGA. With 0 bases clipped from V and 9 bases from J, the junction kept 12 bases outside the gene matches.

In this sample, this clonotype turned up many times. The chain couples TRBV20-1 to TRBJ2-7; TRBD1 is a possible D gene (5 bases). In germline, CDR1 is DFQATT, CDR2 SNEGSKA (reference sequence). The ends were cut back, 1 base at V and 2 bases at J, with 6 bases in the middle. The CDR3 runs to 12 residues. This CDR3 is CSARVGAYEQYF. In DNA form, the CDR3 reads TGCAGTGCTAGAGTAGGGGCCTACGAGCAGTACTTC.

This clonotype was recorded many times. The chain links TRBV20-1 to TRBJ1-6, with D possibly being TRBD1 (6 bases). CDR1 is DFQATT, CDR2 SNEGSKA, per germline (reference sequence). The CDR3 sequence is 14 residues long. V lost 2 bases, J lost 5 bases, and 10 bases lay in between. CDR3 amino acids: CSARPTGNNSPLHF. DNA of the CDR3: TGCAGTGCTAGACCTACAGGGAATAATTCACCCCTCCACTTT.

The sample holds many counts of this clonotype. This chain uses TRBV28 with TRBJ2-5; a weak D match, TRBD1 (6 bases). The CDR3 has 13 residues. V lost 4 bases and J lost 1, with 7 bases in between. Germline assignment: CDR1 MDHEN and CDR2 SYDVKM. As DNA, the CDR3 is TGTGCCAGCAGTTACAGGGTCCAAGAGACCCAGTACTTC. Protein product: CASSYRVQETQYF.

At least ten counts were recorded for this clonotype. The J gene is TRBJ1-2, the V gene TRBV6-1; no reliable D call. In germline, CDR1 is MNHNS, CDR2 SASEGT. The CDR3 totals 13 residues. Trimming pared 6 bases from V and 3 bases from J, leaving 11 bases between. In DNA form, the CDR3 reads TGTGCCAGCAGGAAGGACCGGGACTATGGCTACACCTTC. This codes for CASRKDRDYGYTF.

The V and J genes are TRBV18 and TRBJ2-3; 7 nucleotides align to TRBD1. Per germline, CDR1 KGHSH and CDR2 LQKENI. V lost 4 bases, J lost 4 bases, and 8 bases stayed unmatched. The length of the CDR3 is 15 residues. The CDR3 nucleotides are TGTGCCAGCTCACACGGGACAGATTCCGCAGATACGCAGTATTTT. As protein: CASSHGTDSADTQYF.

The chain joins TRBV19 to TRBJ1-6; 8 bases align to TRBD1. In germline, CDR1 is LNHDA, CDR2 SQIVND (reference sequence). The CDR3 is 14 amino acids. V dropped 4 bases and J dropped 8; count of bases not matched to a gene: 4. Here the CDR3 DNA reads TGTGCCAGTAGTAAGGACAGGGCCTATTCACCCCTCCACTTT. Translation gives CASSKDRAYSPLHF. The full variable domain, its missing parts supplied by reference TRBV19 and TRBJ1-6, is DGGITQSPKYLFRKEGQNVTLSCEQNLNHDAMYWYRQDPGQGLRLIYYSQIVNDFQKGDIAEGYSVSREKKESFPLTVTSAQKNPTAFYLCASSKDRAYSPLHFGNGTRLTVT.

J is TRBJ1-1 and V is TRBV5-1; 9 nucleotides align to TRBD1. V lost 3 bases, J lost 4 bases, and 7 bases stayed unmatched. The CDR3 is 15 amino acids. The germline gives CDR1 SGHRS, CDR2 YFSETQ. The CDR3 coding sequence is TGCGCCAGCAGCTCTGGAGGGACAGGGAGCACTGAAGCTTTCTTT. It yields the protein CASSSGGTGSTEAFF.

This clonotype was seen a few times. V and J are TRBV4-1 and TRBJ1-6, with D tentatively TRBD1 (5 bases). This CDR3 comprises 12 residues. Trimming removed 1 base from V and 13 bases from J, with 8 bases in between. CDR1 and CDR2 from the germline V gene are MGHRA and YSYEKL. The DNA of the CDR3 is TGCGCCAGCAGCCAAGGGGGGAGGCCCCTCCACTTT. It translates to CASSQGGRPLHF.

The CDR3 DNA reads TGTGCCAGCAGCGTGGATGCCGGGACAGGAGAGACCCAGTACTTC. This gives the protein CASSVDAGTGETQYF. The chain carries TRBV9 and TRBJ2-5, with 8 bases matching TRBD1. This CDR3 is 15 amino acids long. The V gene's germline CDR1 is SGDLS and CDR2 YYNGEE. Trimming at V came to 2 bases and at J to 4 bases, leaving 7 bases not matched to a gene.

This clonotype showed up many times. This chain joins TRBV27 and TRBJ2-4; maybe TRBD2 (6 bases). The length of the CDR3 is 13 residues. Germline CDR1 and CDR2: MNHEY and SMNVEV (reference sequence). Trimming took 3 bases from V and 6 from J, leaving 9 bases between them. Here the CDR3 reads CASSLWRGNIQYF. The CDR3 coding sequence is TGTGCCAGCAGTTTGTGGAGGGGAAACATTCAGTACTTC.